The clone carrying this T cell receptor (beta chain) was detected a few times. Its specificity is not known. Genomic DNA constituted the template upon which TCR beta VDJ and CDR3 profiling was performed. TCRdb re-derived calls from the reads in MiXCR, one entry per CDR3 protein. The repertoire holds 200,000 or so distinct CDR3 sequences, with about 62% as singletons. Patients who underwent sequencing had shown CD8+CD57+ cell expansion by flow cytometry. Acquired aplastic anemia of severe grade affected all patients. This entry comes from a study of CD8+CD57+ T cells in acquired aplastic anemia. Trimming stripped 5 bases from V and 4 bases from J, with 12 bases between. Looked up from germline, CDR1 is SGHTA and CDR2 is FQGNSA. The CDR3 is 13 amino acids. Study-level points and caveats: Both patients and controls carried the same twenty-nine CD8+ CDR3 sequences.

The rearrangement uses TRBV7-2 and TRBJ2-7, with a tentative D call TRBD1 (5 bases). Sample: sorted CD4+, CD8+, or CD8+CD57+ T cells (not recorded which) from PBMCs. This TCR derives from a human donor with aplastic anemia. CDR3: CASSRAGLYEQYF. CDR3 in DNA: TGTGCCAGCAGCCGGGCAGGGTTGTACGAGCAGTACTTC.